This T cell receptor beta chain was retrieved from a study of response to subunit inactivated influenza vaccine. This clonotype has more than one count but fewer than ten. The antigen is undetermined. The study, taken as a whole, reports: There was a suggestion from the authors that each seasonal influenza vaccination recruits few new T cells.

This CDR3 has 20 amino acids. Germline V CDR1 and CDR2: MGHRA, YSYEKL. Trimming removed 6 bases from V and 3 bases from J; junction bases left unmatched: 26. TCRdb independently ran MiXCR on the RT-PCR reads; one entry per CDR3 protein. The sample lists 530,000 or so distinct CDR3 sequences, around 13% seen once, with more than 9.5% in the top ten. V gene TRBV4-1 combines with J gene TRBJ2-7, with TRBD1 matching 7 bases. The specimen was PBMCs from blood, collected 12 days after vaccination. The receptor was derived from a man aged 50 to 59 who received an inactivated influenza vaccine. CDR3 nucleotides: TGCGCCAGCAGTCAAAAATATCTGGTCCCCATACCGGGACAGATCTACGAGCAGTACTTC. This gives the protein CASSQKYLVPIPGQIYEQYF.